This TCR beta chain comes out of a study of blood T cell repertoires in COVID-19. As originally analysed: The assay estimated nucleated cells by amplifying reference gene primers. The repertoire was sequenced with immunoSEQ multiplex PCR; TCRdb's copy has only in-frame clones and lacks some. V and J calls and clone size follow that table, whereas D and trimming were derived from the DNA. Of under 250,000 clones listed, around 84% were seen once; the top ten hold 7.1%. Germline V lookup: CDR1 DFQATT, CDR2 SNEGSKA (reference sequence). This CDR3 comprises 11 residues. Trimming shortened V by 6 bases and J by 4 bases, and 9 bases separated the two germline ends.

This clonotype originated in a woman aged 70 to 79 with active or convalescent COVID-19. The specimen sequenced was peripheral blood. The chain combines TRBV20-1 with TRBJ1-2; D gene ambiguous. The CDR3: CSAGFFYGYTF. Here the CDR3 DNA reads TGCAGTGCCGGGTTCTTCTATGGCTACACCTTC.